These T cell receptor beta chains were read from a single sample in a study of Graves' ophthalmopathy and Graves' hyperthyroidism. TCRdb called the multiplex PCR reads again in MiXCR, with one record for every CDR3 protein. The data show tens of thousands of distinct CDR3 sequences, 50% seen once. The specimen was peripheral blood. Receptors originate from an adult woman with stable Graves' hyperthyroidism. Both conserved end residues are part of each CDR3. The D gene is left open where the match is weak. Rows may omit the clone size; those that give it use once, few, many or a size class.

v_gene	d_gene	abundance	j_gene	CDR3nt	CDR3aa
TRBV6-6	.	many	TRBJ2-7	TGTGCCAGCAGGCCTAGCTCCTACGAGCAGTACTTC	CASRPSSYEQYF
TRBV29-1	.	.	TRBJ1-1	TGCAGCGTCGCCGGACAGAGGAACACTGAAGCTTTCTTT	CSVAGQRNTEAFF
TRBV10-1	.	.	TRBJ2-3	TGCGCCAGCGGTCTTACAGGGATTAGCTCAGATACGCAGTATTTT	CASGLTGISSDTQYF
TRBV9	.	.	TRBJ1-5	TGTGCCAGCAGCGTAGGACGAGGGGGAGCAAAAGAGACCCAGCATTTT	CASSVGRGGAKETQHF
TRBV15	.	many	TRBJ1-1	TGTGCCACCAGCAGCTGGGAAACTGAAGCTTTCTTT	CATSSWETEAFF
TRBV7-9	.	.	TRBJ2-7	TGTGCCAGCAGCCTCGGGAGCAAGGCCTACGAGCAGTACTTC	CASSLGSKAYEQYF
TRBV20-1	TRBD1	.	TRBJ1-6	TGCAGTGCTAGGAGGACAGGGGGCGATTCACCCCTCCACTTT	CSARRTGGDSPLHF
TRBV10-3	.	.	TRBJ2-3	TGTGCCATCAAAAGCACAGATACGCAGTATTTT	CAIKSTDTQYF
TRBV7-9	.	many	TRBJ2-5	TGTGCCAGCAGCTTAGTTTTTGAGACCGGGAACGGGGGAGAGACCCAGTACTTC	CASSLVFETGNGGETQYF
TRBV14	TRBD1	.	TRBJ1-1	TGTGCCAACAGCACCACAGGGGCGGTTGAAGCTTCCTTT	CANSTTGAVEASF
TRBV20-1	TRBD2	.	TRBJ2-5	TGCAGTGCACGGGGGGACTTTGAGACCCAGTACTTC	CSARGDFETQYF
TRBV29-1	.	.	TRBJ2-5	TGCAGCGACGGGGGACTGGCACGAGAGACCCAGTACTTC	CSDGGLARETQYF
TRBV2	TRBD1	.	TRBJ1-5	TGTGCCAGCACCGGCGGGGGGACAGGGGGAGGCAATCAGCCCCAACATTTT	CASTGGGTGGGNQPQHF
TRBV5-1	.	many	TRBJ1-1	TGCGCCAGCAGCCTCTCGACAGTGAACACTGAAGCTTTCTTT	CASSLSTVNTEAFF
TRBV7-2	.	.	TRBJ1-6	TGTGTCAACAACCCAGACCTCACCCTCCACTTT	CVNNPDLTLHF
TRBV20-1	TRBD1	.	TRBJ1-4	TGCAGTGCTAGAGAGGGACAGGGTAATGAAAAACTGTTTTTT	CSAREGQGNEKLFF
TRBV20-1	TRBD2	.	TRBJ2-3	TGCAGTGCTAGAGATATTACCGGACTAGCGGCCACAGATACGCAGTATTTT	CSARDITGLAATDTQYF
TRBV7-8	TRBD2	many	TRBJ2-7	TGTGCCAGCAGCTTTAGACTAGCGGGAGACTACGAGCAGTACTTC	CASSFRLAGDYEQYF
TRBV5-1	.	many	TRBJ1-1	TGCGCCAGCAGCTTGGACCTGGGGCTAGGGGAAGCTTTCTTT	CASSLDLGLGEAFF
TRBV6-5	.	.	TRBJ1-4	TGTGCCAGCAGTCACTCACAGGCGCAAAGACTGTTTTTT	CASSHSQAQRLFF
TRBV20-1	.	.	TRBJ1-5	TGCAGTGCGGGGGCGGGGGGCAATCAGCCCCAGCATTTT	CSAGAGGNQPQHF
TRBV6-1	.	many	TRBJ2-7	TGTGCCAGCGGGGGTGAAACAGTCTACGTCGAGCAGTACTTC	CASGGETVYVEQYF
TRBV2	TRBD1	.	TRBJ1-5	TGTGCCAGCCCCGCCGGGACAGGGTATACGCCCCAGCATTTT	CASPAGTGYTPQHF
TRBV10-3	.	many	TRBJ1-2	TGTGCCATCAGTGGTTCCCGGGACACCCGAGTCGGCTACACCTTC	CAISGSRDTRVGYTF
TRBV30	.	many	TRBJ2-2	TGTGCCTGGGACGCCGGGACTCCTTCCACCGGGGAGCTGTTTTTT	CAWDAGTPSTGELFF
TRBV20-1	TRBD2	once	TRBJ2-5	TGCAGTGCTACGCCTAGCGGGAGGGCCGTAGAGACCCAGTACTTC	CSATPSGRAVETQYF
TRBV7-9	TRBD1	.	TRBJ1-2	TGTGTCAGCAGCTTAGCCACAGGGGGCGACCATGGCCACACCTTC	CVSSLATGGDHGHTF
TRBV28	.	many	TRBJ1-2	TGTGCCAGCAGTTTAAGGCAGGGTAGCTATGGCTACACCTTC	CASSLRQGSYGYTF